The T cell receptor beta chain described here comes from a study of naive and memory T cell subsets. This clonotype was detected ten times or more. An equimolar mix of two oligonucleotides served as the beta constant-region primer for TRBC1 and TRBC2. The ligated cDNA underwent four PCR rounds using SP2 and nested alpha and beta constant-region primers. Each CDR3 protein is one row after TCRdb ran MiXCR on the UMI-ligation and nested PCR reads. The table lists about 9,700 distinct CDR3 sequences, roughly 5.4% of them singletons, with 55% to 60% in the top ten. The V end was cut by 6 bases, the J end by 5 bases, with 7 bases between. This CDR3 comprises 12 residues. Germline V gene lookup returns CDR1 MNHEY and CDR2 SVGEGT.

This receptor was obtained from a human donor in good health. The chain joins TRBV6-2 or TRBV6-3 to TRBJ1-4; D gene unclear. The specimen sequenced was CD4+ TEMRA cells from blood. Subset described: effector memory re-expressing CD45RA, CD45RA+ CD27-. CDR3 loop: CASRSGNEKLFF. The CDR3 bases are TGTGCCAGCAGGTCCGGGAATGAAAAACTGTTTTTT.